This entry lists 23 T cell receptor beta chains sequenced from one sample in a study of shared clonotypes between healthy human individuals. Clones were read by immunoSEQ multiplex PCR, and TCRdb kept only the in-frame ones, dropping some. Seen here are millions of clones, 85% to 95% observed once, and the top ten hold approximately 0.13%. The specimen was naive CD4+ T cells sorted from blood. Indicated subset: CD45RA+ positively selected. The receptor set was obtained from a man aged 18 to 30 in good health.

The chain links TRBV18 to TRBJ2-7, with TRBD2 matching over 16 bases. Germline values: CDR1 KGHSH, CDR2 LQKENI. The V and J ends lost 0 bases and 2 bases, in that order; junction bases with no gene match: 4. The CDR3 runs 18 residues. The CDR3 protein is CASSPPIGTSGGAYEQYF. In DNA form, the CDR3 reads TGTGCCAGCTCACCACCGATCGGGACTAGCGGGGGGGCCTACGAGCAGTACTTC.

This clone was seen many times. The chain carries TRBV6-5 and TRBJ2-7; D unresolved. Germline V gives CDR1 MNHEY, CDR2 SVGAGI. CDR3 length: 13 residues. The germline V and J ends were trimmed by 6 bases and 1 base, with 10 bases remaining between them. CDR3 bases: TGTGCCAGCAGACGCGGAGCGTCCTACGAGCAGTACTTC. Translating gives CASRRGASYEQYF.

V gene TRBV15 combines with J gene TRBJ1-1, with D uncertain. Germline V gene lookup returns CDR1 LNHNV and CDR2 YYDKDF (reference sequence). Deletions cut 5 bases from V and 0 bases from J, with 7 bases between. This CDR3 has 13 amino acids. This chain's CDR3 is CATSLDLNTEAFF. CDR3 nucleotides: TGTGCCACCAGCCTGGACTTGAACACTGAAGCTTTCTTT.

The rearrangement links TRBV7-9 to TRBJ2-1; the D is unclear. The V end was cut by 1 base, the J end by 3 bases, with 7 bases between. The CDR3 runs 14 residues. CDR1 and CDR2 from the germline V gene are SEHNR and FQNEAQ (reference sequence). The CDR3 nucleotides are TGTGCCAGCAGCTTAGGTTACCTCTACAATGAGCAGTTCTTC. Residues: CASSLGYLYNEQFF.

V usage is TRBV28 and J usage is TRBJ2-7, with D tentatively TRBD2 (7 bases). CDR3 size: 13 residues. The V gene's germline CDR1 is MDHEN and CDR2 SYDVKM. V was shortened by 9 bases and J by 6 bases, with 18 bases between the two germline ends. In DNA form, the CDR3 reads TGTGCCAGTTCTTTCGGGGGGCCGGCCGAGCAGTACTTC. This codes for CASSFGGPAEQYF.

V and J are TRBV19 and TRBJ2-2; perhaps TRBD1 as D (5 bases). Between the trimmed V and J ends, which lost 6 bases and 2 bases, there was a span of 13 bases. Per germline, CDR1 LNHDA and CDR2 SQIVND (reference sequence). The length of the CDR3 is 15 residues. In DNA, the CDR3 is TGTGCCAGTAGGATGGGGCACTCCAACACCGGGGAGCTGTTTTTT. Its protein product is CASRMGHSNTGELFF.

The V gene is TRBV11-3, the J gene TRBJ2-6, with TRBD2 matching over 12 bases. The germline CDR1 and CDR2 sequences are SGHNT and YENEEA. After removal of 5 bases from V and 1 base from J, the junction contained 12 bases not matched to a gene. The CDR3 is 20 amino acids. CDR3 protein: CASSQSTSGSLYSGANVLTF. The CDR3 DNA sequence: TGTGCCAGCAGCCAATCGACTAGCGGGAGTCTGTATTCTGGGGCCAACGTCCTGACTTTC.

This clone was seen only once. The chain combines TRBV6-1 with TRBJ2-5; TRBD1 matches at 12 bases. The CDR3 has 14 amino acids. CDR1 is MNHNS and CDR2 is SASEGT in the germline V gene. The J segment lost 7 bases and the V segment lost 6 bases, leaving 6 bases of the junction unmatched. CDR3 DNA: TGTGCCAGCAGGGGACAGGGGGCGTCGGTGACCCAGTACTTC. Amino acid sequence: CASRGQGASVTQYF.

V gene TRBV4-1 combines with J gene TRBJ1-2; D is possibly TRBD1 (6 bases). Germline values: CDR1 MGHRA, CDR2 YSYEKL. The CDR3 runs to 13 residues. The V gene lost 2 bases and the J gene lost 6 bases, with 10 bases spanning the gap. CDR3: CASSQTGSNGYTF. The CDR3 DNA sequence: TGCGCCAGCAGCCAAACAGGGTCGAATGGCTACACCTTC.

This rearrangement joins TRBV20-1 to TRBJ1-1, with D uncertain. Trimming removed 4 bases at V and 1 base at J, with 4 bases between. Germline CDR1 is DFQATT and CDR2 is SNEGSKA (reference sequence). CDR3 size: 11 residues. CDR3 nucleotides: TGCAGTGCTATGCCGAACACTGAAGCTTTCTTT. Translating it yields CSAMPNTEAFF.

This chain joins TRBV27 and TRBJ1-3; no definite D call. Germline V CDR1 and CDR2: MNHEY, SMNVEV (reference sequence). V lost 1 base and J 2 bases, leaving 9 bases between the germline ends. The CDR3 totals 15 residues. CDR3 in amino acids: CASSLWGNAGNTIYF. CDR3 coding DNA: TGTGCCAGCAGTTTATGGGGAAACGCTGGAAACACCATATATTTT.

Note on this clone: The identical CDR3 is also encoded by other nucleotide sequences in the sample. V usage is TRBV6-1 and J usage is TRBJ2-3, with unresolved D. Germline CDR1 and CDR2: MNHNS and SASEGT. Trimming left V 2 bases short and J 3 bases short, with 6 bases between. This CDR3 is 13 amino acids long. DNA of the CDR3: TGTGCCAGCAGTGAACAAGGGACAGATACGCAGTATTTT. Protein: CASSEQGTDTQYF.

J is TRBJ2-7 and V is TRBV4-3; 9 nucleotides match TRBD2. Germline V CDR1 and CDR2: LGHNA, YSLEER. The CDR3 extends over 14 amino acids. V gave up 4 bases and J gave up 3 bases; unmatched junction bases: 4. The CDR3 DNA sequence: TGCGCCAGCAGCCTCGGACTAGCGAGCTACGAGCAGTACTTC. As protein: CASSLGLASYEQYF.

The V and J genes are TRBV28 and TRBJ1-5; no definite D call. This CDR3 spans 12 amino acids. Deletions cut 10 bases from V and 1 base from J, with 8 bases between. CDR1 and CDR2 from the germline V gene are MDHEN and SYDVKM. CDR3 nucleotide sequence: TGTGCCACCGAAGGAAGCAATCAGCCCCAGCATTTT. This gives the protein CATEGSNQPQHF.

CDR3 sequence reads: CASSTVLAQGNTIYF. CDR3 in DNA: TGTGCCAGCTCTACGGTTTTGGCCCAAGGAAACACCATATATTTT. The chain uses TRBV18 and TRBJ1-3; D call uncertain. Trimming shortened V by 6 bases and J by 4 bases, and 16 bases separated the two germline ends. Germline CDR1 reads KGHSH; CDR2 reads LQKENI. The CDR3 is made up of 15 amino acids.

V is TRBV10-3 and J is TRBJ1-5; D gene uncertain. The CDR3 consists of 14 residues. The V and J ends lost 1 base and 3 bases respectively, with 7 bases between them. Germline V gene sequence: CDR1 ENHRY, CDR2 SYGVKD. CDR3 protein: CAISELADNQPQHF. CDR3 nucleotides: TGTGCCATCAGTGAGTTAGCCGACAATCAGCCCCAGCATTTT.

The rearrangement links TRBV7-8 to TRBJ2-1; no clear D. Germline V lookup: CDR1 SGHVS, CDR2 FQNEAQ. The CDR3 consists of 15 residues. V was trimmed by 0 bases and J by 9 bases, leaving 15 bases between them. The CDR3 spells CASSLAGRRRVEQFF. The CDR3 DNA follows: TGTGCCAGCAGCTTAGCCGGTCGCAGACGGGTTGAGCAGTTCTTC.

This clone showed up just once. This chain uses TRBV19 with TRBJ1-5, with unresolved D. CDR3 length: 14 residues. V was cut by 7 bases and J by 7 bases, with 17 bases left in between. CDR1 and CDR2 (germline): LNHDA, SQIVND (reference sequence). The chain's CDR3 is CASTTVPVGQPQHF. For the CDR3, the DNA is TGTGCCAGTACAACCGTGCCAGTCGGGCAGCCCCAGCATTTT. Full variable domain (outside the CDR3, taken from reference TRBV19 and TRBJ1-5): DGGITQSPKYLFRKEGQNVTLSCEQNLNHDAMYWYRQDPGQGLRLIYYSQIVNDFQKGDIAEGYSVSREKKESFPLTVTSAQKNPTAFYLCASTTVPVGQPQHFGDGTRLSIL.

Notes on this clone: The sample has other DNA sequences that encode this CDR3 too. V and J are TRBV19 and TRBJ1-5; no clear D gene. Between the trimmed V and J ends, which lost 5 bases and 4 bases, there was a span of 9 bases. From germline, CDR1 is LNHDA and CDR2 SQIVND (reference sequence). The CDR3 is 13 amino acids. CDR3 protein: CASSQGSNQPQHF. For the CDR3, the DNA is TGTGCCAGTAGTCAAGGGTCGAATCAGCCCCAGCATTTT.

The chain employs TRBV30 and TRBJ1-3; D gene unclear. This CDR3 is built from 16 residues. Germline V gene data show CDR1 as GTSNPN and CDR2 as SVGIG (reference sequence). V lost 4 bases, J lost 4 bases, and 20 bases lay in between. CDR3 sequence (DNA): TGTGCCTGGATAAGACATACCGGGTTTGTGGGAAACACCATATATTTT. Its translation: CAWIRHTGFVGNTIYF.

CDR3 nucleotides: TGTGCCAGCAGTTTATGGAGCGGTTGGGACAGCTCCTACGAGCAGTACTTC. Translated, it gives CASSLWSGWDSSYEQYF. This chain uses TRBV28 with TRBJ2-7; 7 nucleotides match TRBD1. Unmatched junction bases numbered 8, after V lost 0 bases and J lost 0 bases. The CDR3 spans 17 residues. Germline lookup yields CDR1 MDHEN and CDR2 SYDVKM.

This rearrangement joins TRBV7-9 to TRBJ2-5; D gene uncertain. Trimming removed 1 base at V and 5 bases at J, with 11 bases between. The germline gives CDR1 SEHNR, CDR2 FQNEAQ (reference sequence). The CDR3 covers 14 residues. In nucleotides, the CDR3 is TGTGCCAGCAGCTTAGGGGCTTACGAGGAGACCCAGTACTTC. This sequence encodes CASSLGAYEETQYF.

This clone was detected many times. The V and J genes are TRBV19 and TRBJ2-7; 8 nucleotides align to TRBD2. Per germline, CDR1 LNHDA and CDR2 SQIVND (reference sequence). With V trimmed by 5 bases and J by 2 bases, 2 bases remained unmatched. The CDR3 has 13 amino acids. CDR3 amino acids: CASSSGGPYEQYF. The CDR3 nucleotides are TGTGCCAGTAGTTCGGGAGGGCCCTACGAGCAGTACTTC.